This passage covers 21 T cell receptor beta chains from one sample sequenced in a study of blood T cell repertoires in COVID-19. Data came from immunoSEQ multiplex PCR; TCRdb stores just in-frame clones and leaves some out. Among 150,000 to 200,000 clones listed, roughly 79% were seen once. The specimen sequenced was peripheral blood. Receptor source: a woman aged 80 or over with COVID-19, enrolled during active disease.

This chain links TRBV7-7 with TRBJ2-2; 11 bases agree with TRBD2. This CDR3 is 18 amino acids long. V gave up 2 bases and J gave up 1 base; unmatched junction bases: 6. From germline, CDR1 is SSHAT and CDR2 FNYEAQ (reference sequence). CDR3: CASSLRASGGRNTGELFF. DNA of the CDR3: TGTGCCAGCAGCTTACGGGCTAGCGGGGGGCGGAACACCGGGGAGCTGTTTTTT.

The chain recombines TRBV27 with TRBJ1-1; D gene ambiguous. Trimming left V 0 bases short and J 7 bases short, with 15 bases between. CDR3 size: 15 residues. In germline, CDR1 is MNHEY, CDR2 SMNVEV (reference sequence). The CDR3 DNA reads TGTGCCAGCAGTTTATCCCCGCGGCAGAAAAGTGAAGCTTTCTTT. It codes for CASSLSPRQKSEAFF.

The chain carries TRBV7-2 and TRBJ2-2; no reliable D call. Germline assignment: CDR1 SGHTA and CDR2 FQGNSA. This CDR3 region has 14 residues. Trimming shortened V by 5 bases and J by 3 bases, and 10 bases separated the two germline ends. CDR3 nucleotide sequence: TGTGCCAGCAGCCTCCTACTCGACACCGGGGAGCTGTTTTTT. Translating gives CASSLLLDTGELFF.

This rearrangement joins TRBV5-8 to TRBJ2-1; 7 bases map to TRBD2. The CDR3 consists of 20 residues. Germline CDR1 and CDR2: SGHTS and YDEGEE. The ends lost 2 bases at V and 5 bases at J; junction bases unmatched: 22. The CDR3 region has the DNA TGTGCCAGCAGCTTCGAGGTTCCAGCGGGATATTGGACCACCGACAATGAGCAGTTCTTC. Its protein is CASSFEVPAGYWTTDNEQFF.

The V and J genes are TRBV6-5 and TRBJ1-3, with 8 bases lining up with TRBD1. Trimming took 8 bases from V and 8 from J; bases not matched to a gene: 11. The CDR3 extends over 14 amino acids. The germline V gene has CDR1 MNHEY and CDR2 SVGAGI. In DNA form, the CDR3 reads TGTGCCAGCGCCCCCCCGACAGGGGTTTACACCATATATTTT. It translates to CASAPPTGVYTIYF.

The chain couples TRBV10-1 to TRBJ2-3, with 14 bases fitting TRBD2. Germline-derived CDR1 and CDR2 are WNHNN and SYGVQD (reference sequence). Germline trimming cut 7 bases from V and 3 bases from J; bases unmatched to any gene: 12. CDR3 size: 18 residues. This chain's CDR3 is CASNGGLAGGRGTDTQYF. CDR3 sequence (DNA): TGCGCCAGCAACGGAGGACTAGCGGGAGGAAGGGGGACAGATACGCAGTATTTT.

The rearrangement joins TRBV3-1 (or the pseudogene TRBV3-2) to TRBJ2-7; D unclear. The CDR3 length is 14 residues. Germline CDR1 reads LGHDT; CDR2 reads YNNKEL (reference sequence). The germline V and J ends were trimmed by 2 bases and 0 bases, with 8 bases remaining between them. For the CDR3, the DNA is TGTGCCAGCAGCCAATTTCCAGACTCCTACGAGCAGTACTTC. Translation gives CASSQFPDSYEQYF.

The chain combines TRBV5-5 with TRBJ2-7, with a tentative D call TRBD1 (5 bases). This CDR3 comprises 13 residues. Germline CDR1 is SGHKS and CDR2 is YYEKEE (reference sequence). Between the trimmed V and J ends, which lost 6 bases and 3 bases, there was a span of 13 bases. CDR3 protein: CASNQYDSYEQYF. The CDR3 nucleotides are TGTGCCAGCAACCAGTACGACAGCTACGAGCAGTACTTC.

This clone appeared a few times. The V call is TRBV7-3, the J call TRBJ2-3; D is perhaps TRBD2 (5 bases). This CDR3 has 16 residues. Trimming stripped 5 bases from V and 0 bases from J, with 15 bases between. Germline CDR1 and CDR2: SGHTA and FQGTGA. CDR3 nucleotide sequence: TGTGCCAGCAGCCAAAGCGGACCGCCTAGCACAGATACGCAGTATTTT. Protein product: CASSQSGPPSTDTQYF.

The chain uses TRBV11-3 and TRBJ2-7; D is possibly TRBD2 (6 bases). V shed 2 bases and J shed 2 bases, with 10 bases lying between them. CDR3 length: 14 amino acids. Germline V gene lookup returns CDR1 SGHNT and CDR2 YENEEA. CDR3 protein: CASSLMRGPYEQYF. For the CDR3, the DNA is TGTGCCAGCAGCTTAATGCGGGGTCCCTACGAGCAGTACTTC. Full variable domain (outside the CDR3, taken from reference TRBV11-3 and TRBJ2-7): EAGVVQSPRYKIIEKKQPVAFWCNPISGHNTLYWYLQNLGQGPELLIRYENEEAVDDSQLPKDRFSAERLKGVDSTLKIQPAELGDSAVYLCASSLMRGPYEQYFGPGTRLTVT.

This sequence joins TRBV13 and TRBJ1-2; D may be TRBD1 (5 bases). The CDR3 contains 17 residues. Germline V gene sequence: CDR1 PRHDT, CDR2 FYEKMQ (reference sequence). Trimming removed 1 base from V and 8 bases from J, with 23 bases in between. The CDR3 DNA reads as TGTGCCAGCAGCTTAGACCGATCCTCACATTCAGGGTCCGGCTACACCTTC. Its translation is CASSLDRSSHSGSGYTF.

The chain has TRBV18 and TRBJ2-2; D is undetermined. Trimming took off 0 bases at V and 0 bases at J, with 8 bases between the two ends. Germline V gives CDR1 KGHSH, CDR2 LQKENI. CDR3 length: 16 residues. In DNA, the CDR3 is TGTGCCAGCTCACCACCTTACATTTCGAACACCGGGGAGCTGTTTTTT. Translated, it gives CASSPPYISNTGELFF. The complete variable domain, with remaining parts taken from reference TRBV18 and TRBJ2-2, reads NAGVMQNPRHLVRRRGQEARLRCSPMKGHSHVYWYRQLPEEGLKFMVYLQKENIIDESGMPKERFSAEFPKEGPSILRIQQVVRGDSAAYFCASSPPYISNTGELFFGEGSRLTVL.

The rearrangement joins TRBV18 to TRBJ1-5; 7 nucleotides align to TRBD1. The CDR3 runs 15 residues. The J segment lost 2 bases and the V segment lost 5 bases, leaving 6 bases of the junction unmatched. Germline CDR1 is KGHSH and CDR2 is LQKENI. CDR3 protein: CASSKVDRGNQPQHF. In DNA, the CDR3 is TGTGCCAGCTCAAAAGTAGACAGGGGCAATCAGCCCCAGCATTTT.

This clone showed up just a few times. The V call is TRBV18, the J call TRBJ1-5; no clear D gene. In germline, CDR1 is KGHSH, CDR2 LQKENI. V was pared by 3 bases and J by 7 bases, with 4 bases between. This CDR3 spans 11 amino acids. CDR3 coding DNA: TGTGCCAGCTCACCTTCGCAGCCCCAGCATTTT. Translation gives CASSPSQPQHF. Variable domain in full (rest from reference TRBV18 and TRBJ1-5): NAGVMQNPRHLVRRRGQEARLRCSPMKGHSHVYWYRQLPEEGLKFMVYLQKENIIDESGMPKERFSAEFPKEGPSILRIQQVVRGDSAAYFCASSPSQPQHFGDGTRLSIL.

This clone was observed once. The chain joins TRBV12-2 to TRBJ1-2; TRBD1 is taken as the D call from the table, unchecked against the DNA. TRBV12-2 is flagged as a pseudogene. The CDR3 covers 16 residues. The CDR3 DNA sequence: TGTGCAAGTCGCTTAGGTGACAGGGGGCGAGGCTATGGCTACACCTTC. Protein product: CASRLGDRGRGYGYTF.

V is TRBV5-5 and J is TRBJ1-3; no reliable D call. Germline CDR1 SGHKS, CDR2 YYEKEE (reference sequence). V shed 0 bases and J shed 8 bases, with 9 bases lying between them. There are 13 residues in the CDR3. The CDR3, as DNA: TGTGCCAGCAGCTTGGGGGCGAGAGACACCATATATTTT. Translated: CASSLGARDTIYF.

This chain connects TRBV28 to TRBJ2-7, with 8 positions matching TRBD2. Germline CDR1 reads MDHEN; CDR2 reads SYDVKM. The ends lost 3 bases at V and 3 bases at J; junction bases unmatched: 10. This CDR3 is 16 amino acids long. The CDR3 coding sequence is TGTGCCAGCAGTTTGATTGGTAGCGGGATGATCTACGAGCAGTACTTC. It translates to CASSLIGSGMIYEQYF.

This rearrangement joins TRBV28 to TRBJ1-2, with D perhaps matching TRBD1 (5 bases). V was shortened by 5 bases and J by 5 bases, with 12 bases between the two germline ends. Per germline, CDR1 MDHEN and CDR2 SYDVKM. The CDR3 has 13 amino acids. The DNA for the CDR3 is TGTGCCAGCAGTACCAGGGTGGGGTATGGCTACACCTTC. It codes for CASSTRVGYGYTF.

The V and J genes are TRBV12-5 and TRBJ2-1, with 14 bases aligning to TRBD2. The CDR3 runs to 17 residues. CDR1 and CDR2 (germline): LGHNT, FRNRAP. Trimming removed 2 bases from V and 7 bases from J; junction bases left unmatched: 7. This CDR3 reads CASGLTMTSGRVNEQFF. CDR3 sequence (DNA): TGTGCTAGTGGTTTGACTATGACTAGCGGGAGGGTTAATGAGCAGTTCTTC.

CDR3 region: CAWFSGRGVTSYGYTF. CDR3 DNA sequence: TGTGCCTGGTTTTCGGGCAGGGGCGTAACTAGCTATGGCTACACCTTC. The chain couples TRBV30 to TRBJ1-2; a weak D match, TRBD1 (6 bases). Per the germline V gene, CDR1 is GTSNPN and CDR2 is SVGIG (reference sequence). The CDR3 is made up of 16 amino acids. Trimming took 5 bases from V and 4 from J, leaving 23 bases between them.

The chain carries TRBV6-5 and TRBJ1-5; possible D gene TRBD1, 6 bases. Germline V gives CDR1 MNHEY, CDR2 SVGAGI. This CDR3 has 13 residues. Trimming took off 4 bases at V and 6 bases at J, with 10 bases between the two ends. This CDR3 is CASSSPGVQPQHF. CDR3 sequence (DNA): TGTGCCAGCAGTTCCCCAGGGGTTCAGCCCCAGCATTTT.